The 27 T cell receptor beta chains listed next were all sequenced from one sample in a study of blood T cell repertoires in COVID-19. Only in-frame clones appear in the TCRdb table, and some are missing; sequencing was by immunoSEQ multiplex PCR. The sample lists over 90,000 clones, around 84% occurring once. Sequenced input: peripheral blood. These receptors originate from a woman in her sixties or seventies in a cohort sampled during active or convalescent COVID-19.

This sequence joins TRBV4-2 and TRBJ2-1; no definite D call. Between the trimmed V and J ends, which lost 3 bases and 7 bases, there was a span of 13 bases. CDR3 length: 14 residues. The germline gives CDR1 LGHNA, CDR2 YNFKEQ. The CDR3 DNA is TGTGCCAGCAGCCATCCAGCGAGACTGAATGAGCAGTTCTTC. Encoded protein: CASSHPARLNEQFF.

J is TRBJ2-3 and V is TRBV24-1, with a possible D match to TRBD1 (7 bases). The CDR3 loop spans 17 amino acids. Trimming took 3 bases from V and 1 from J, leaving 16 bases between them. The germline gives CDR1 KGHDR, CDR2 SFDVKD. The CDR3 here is CATSDPGRGERTDTQYF. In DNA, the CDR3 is TGTGCCACCAGTGATCCCGGCAGGGGGGAGCGCACAGATACGCAGTATTTT.

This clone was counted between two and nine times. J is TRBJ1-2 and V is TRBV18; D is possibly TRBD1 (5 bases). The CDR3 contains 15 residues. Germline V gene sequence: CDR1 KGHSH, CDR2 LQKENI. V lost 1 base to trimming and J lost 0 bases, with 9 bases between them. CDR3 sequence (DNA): TGTGCCAGCTCACCACGTGACAGAACTAACTATGGCTACACCTTC. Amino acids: CASSPRDRTNYGYTF. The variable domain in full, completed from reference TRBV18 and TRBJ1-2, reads NAGVMQNPRHLVRRRGQEARLRCSPMKGHSHVYWYRQLPEEGLKFMVYLQKENIIDESGMPKERFSAEFPKEGPSILRIQQVVRGDSAAYFCASSPRDRTNYGYTFGSGTRLTVV.

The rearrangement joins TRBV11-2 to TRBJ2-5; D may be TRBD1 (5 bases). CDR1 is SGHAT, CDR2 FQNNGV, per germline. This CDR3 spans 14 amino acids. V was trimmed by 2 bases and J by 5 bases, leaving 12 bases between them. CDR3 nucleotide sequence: TGTGCCAGCAGCTTAATGGGGCCACAGGAGACCCAGTACTTC. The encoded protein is CASSLMGPQETQYF.

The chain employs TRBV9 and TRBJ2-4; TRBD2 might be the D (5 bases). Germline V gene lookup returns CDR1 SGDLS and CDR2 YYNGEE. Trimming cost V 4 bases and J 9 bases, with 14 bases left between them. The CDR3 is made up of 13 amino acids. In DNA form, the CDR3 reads TGTGCCAGCAGCCCCTTGACCGGAGGCATTCAGTACTTC. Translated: CASSPLTGGIQYF.

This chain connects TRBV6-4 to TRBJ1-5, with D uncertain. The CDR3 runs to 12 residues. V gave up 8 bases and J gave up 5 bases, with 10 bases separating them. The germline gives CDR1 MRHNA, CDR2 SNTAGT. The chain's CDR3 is CASDRRDQPQHF. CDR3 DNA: TGTGCCAGCGATAGGCGGGATCAGCCCCAGCATTTT.

CDR3 bases: TGTGCCAGCAGTATCGACAGGGGTGAAAAACTGTTTTTT. Protein: CASSIDRGEKLFF. The rearrangement uses TRBV6-4 and TRBJ1-4, with 8 bases matching TRBD1. Per the germline V gene, CDR1 is MRHNA and CDR2 is SNTAGT. CDR3 length: 13 amino acids. With 5 bases clipped from V and 7 bases from J, the junction kept 3 bases outside the gene matches.

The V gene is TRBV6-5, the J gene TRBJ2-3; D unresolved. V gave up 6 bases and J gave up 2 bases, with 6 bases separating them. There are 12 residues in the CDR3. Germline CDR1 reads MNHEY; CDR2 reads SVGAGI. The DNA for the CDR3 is TGTGCCAGCAGCGTCTCCACAGATACGCAGTATTTT. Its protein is CASSVSTDTQYF.

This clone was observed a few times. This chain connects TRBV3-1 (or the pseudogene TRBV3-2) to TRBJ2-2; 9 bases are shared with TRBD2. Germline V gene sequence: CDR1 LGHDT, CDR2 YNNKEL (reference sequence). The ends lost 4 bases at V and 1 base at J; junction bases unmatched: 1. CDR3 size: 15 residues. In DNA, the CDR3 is TGTGCCAGCAGCCGACTAGCGGAGAACACCGGGGAGCTGTTTTTT. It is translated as CASSRLAENTGELFF.

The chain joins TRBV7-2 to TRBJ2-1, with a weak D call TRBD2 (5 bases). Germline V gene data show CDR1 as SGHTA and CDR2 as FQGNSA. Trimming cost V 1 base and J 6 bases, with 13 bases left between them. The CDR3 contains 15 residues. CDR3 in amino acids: CASSLGLPGRNEQFF. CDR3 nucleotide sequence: TGTGCCAGCAGCTTAGGACTACCTGGGCGCAATGAGCAGTTCTTC.

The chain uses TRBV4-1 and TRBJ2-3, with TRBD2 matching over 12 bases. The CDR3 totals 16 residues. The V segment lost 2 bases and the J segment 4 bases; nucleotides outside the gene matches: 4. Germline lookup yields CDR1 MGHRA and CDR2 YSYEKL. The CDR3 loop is CASSQTTSGSPDTQYF. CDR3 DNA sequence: TGCGCCAGCAGCCAAACGACTAGCGGGAGCCCAGATACGCAGTATTTT.

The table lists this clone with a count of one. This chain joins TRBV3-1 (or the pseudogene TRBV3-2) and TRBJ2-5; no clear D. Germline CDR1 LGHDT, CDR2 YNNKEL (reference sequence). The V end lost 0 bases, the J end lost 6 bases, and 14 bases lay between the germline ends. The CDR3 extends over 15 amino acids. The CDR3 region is CASSQDLGSHKTQYF. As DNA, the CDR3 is TGTGCCAGCAGCCAAGATCTAGGTAGCCACAAGACCCAGTACTTC.

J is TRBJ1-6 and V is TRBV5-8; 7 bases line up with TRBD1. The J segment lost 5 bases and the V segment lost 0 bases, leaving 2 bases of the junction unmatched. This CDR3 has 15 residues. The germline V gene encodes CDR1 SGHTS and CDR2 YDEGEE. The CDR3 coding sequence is TGTGCCAGCAGCTTGGAGGGACAGCATAATTCACCCCTCCACTTT. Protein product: CASSLEGQHNSPLHF. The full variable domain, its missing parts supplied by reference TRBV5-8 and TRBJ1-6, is EAGVTQSPTHLIKTRGQQATLRCSPISGHTSVYWYQQALGLGLQFLLWYDEGEERNRGNFPPRFSGRQFPNYSSELNVNALELEDSALYLCASSLEGQHNSPLHFGNGTRLTVT.

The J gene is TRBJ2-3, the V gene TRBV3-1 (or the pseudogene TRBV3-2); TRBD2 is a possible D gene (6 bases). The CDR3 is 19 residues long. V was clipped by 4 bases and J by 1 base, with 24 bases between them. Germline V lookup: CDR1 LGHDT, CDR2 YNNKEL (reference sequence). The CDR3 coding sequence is TGTGCCAGCAGCCTCCTCGGGGAGGTTGGGCTTGTAGGCACAGATACGCAGTATTTT. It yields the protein CASSLLGEVGLVGTDTQYF.

The CDR3 region is CASSPEGILNTEAFF. CDR3 nucleotide sequence: TGTGCCAGCAGCCCGGAGGGGATACTGAACACTGAAGCTTTCTTT. This chain links TRBV7-9 with TRBJ1-1, with a weak D call TRBD1 (5 bases). The CDR3 totals 15 residues. Germline V gene data show CDR1 as SEHNR and CDR2 as FQNEAQ (reference sequence). Trimming removed 5 bases from V and 0 bases from J, with 13 bases in between.

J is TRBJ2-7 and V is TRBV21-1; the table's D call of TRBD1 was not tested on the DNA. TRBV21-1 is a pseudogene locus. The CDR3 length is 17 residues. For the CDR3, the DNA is TGTGCCAGCAGCAATTTCCCTAACTGGACAGGTCCTTACGAGCAGTACTTC. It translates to CASSNFPNWTGPYEQYF.

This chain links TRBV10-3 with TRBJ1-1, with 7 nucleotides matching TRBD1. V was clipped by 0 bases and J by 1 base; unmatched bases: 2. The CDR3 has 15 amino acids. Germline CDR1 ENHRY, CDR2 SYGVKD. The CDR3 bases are TGTGCCATCAGTGAGTCGACAGGGCGGAACACTGAAGCTTTCTTT. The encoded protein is CAISESTGRNTEAFF.

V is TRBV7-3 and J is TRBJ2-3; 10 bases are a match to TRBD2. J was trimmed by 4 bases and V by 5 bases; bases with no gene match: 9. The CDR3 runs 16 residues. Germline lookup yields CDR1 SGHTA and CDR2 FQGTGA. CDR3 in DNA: TGTGCCAGCAGCCGTCCTAGCGGGAGCGGCGCAGATACGCAGTATTTT. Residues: CASSRPSGSGADTQYF.

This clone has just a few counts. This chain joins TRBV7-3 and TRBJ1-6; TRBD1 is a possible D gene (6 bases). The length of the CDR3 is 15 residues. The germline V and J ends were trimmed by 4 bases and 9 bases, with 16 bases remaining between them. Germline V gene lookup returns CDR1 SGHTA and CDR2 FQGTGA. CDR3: CASSSQPGAGSPLHF. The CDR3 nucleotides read TGTGCCAGCAGCTCCCAACCAGGGGCCGGTTCACCCCTCCACTTT.

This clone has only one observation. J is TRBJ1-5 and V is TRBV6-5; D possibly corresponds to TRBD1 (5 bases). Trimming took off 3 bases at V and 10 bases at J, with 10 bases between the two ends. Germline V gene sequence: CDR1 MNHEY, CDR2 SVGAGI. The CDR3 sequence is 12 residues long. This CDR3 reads CASSYARGPQHF. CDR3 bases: TGTGCCAGCAGTTATGCTAGGGGACCCCAGCATTTT.

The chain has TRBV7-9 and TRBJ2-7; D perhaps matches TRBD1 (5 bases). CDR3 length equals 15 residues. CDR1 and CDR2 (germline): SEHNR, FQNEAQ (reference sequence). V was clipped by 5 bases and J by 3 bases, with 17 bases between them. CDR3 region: CASSTLAGHSYEQYF. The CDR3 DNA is TGTGCCAGCAGCACACTGGCAGGACATAGCTACGAGCAGTACTTC. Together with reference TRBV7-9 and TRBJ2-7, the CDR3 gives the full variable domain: DTGVSQNPRHKITKRGQNVTFRCDPISEHNRLYWYRQTLGQGPEFLTYFQNEAQLEKSRLLSDRFSAERPKGSFSTLEIQRTEQGDSAMYLCASSTLAGHSYEQYFGPGTRLTVT.

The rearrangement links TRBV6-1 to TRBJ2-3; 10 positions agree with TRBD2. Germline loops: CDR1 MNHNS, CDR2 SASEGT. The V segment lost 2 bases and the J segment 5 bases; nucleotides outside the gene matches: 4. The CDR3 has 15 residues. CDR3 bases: TGTGCCAGCAGTGAAAACCTAGCGGGAGTAGATACGCAGTATTTT. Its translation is CASSENLAGVDTQYF.

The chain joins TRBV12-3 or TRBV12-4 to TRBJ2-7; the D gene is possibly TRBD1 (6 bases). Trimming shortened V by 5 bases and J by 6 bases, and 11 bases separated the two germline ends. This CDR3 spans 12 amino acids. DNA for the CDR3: TGTGCCAGCAGTGATACAGGGATCGAGCAGTACTTC. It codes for CASSDTGIEQYF.

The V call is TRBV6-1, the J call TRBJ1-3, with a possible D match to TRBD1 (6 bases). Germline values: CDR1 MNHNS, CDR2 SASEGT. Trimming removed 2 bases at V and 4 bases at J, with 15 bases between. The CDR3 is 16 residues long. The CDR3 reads CASSEMLTGSGNTIYF. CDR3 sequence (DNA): TGTGCCAGCAGTGAAATGCTGACAGGCTCGGGAAACACCATATATTTT.

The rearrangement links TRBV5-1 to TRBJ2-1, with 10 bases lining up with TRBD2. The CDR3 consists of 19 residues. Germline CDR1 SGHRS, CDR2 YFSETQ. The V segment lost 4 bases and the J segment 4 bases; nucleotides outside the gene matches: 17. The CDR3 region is CASSPYKILAGEKYNEQFF. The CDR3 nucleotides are TGCGCCAGCAGCCCTTATAAAATCCTAGCGGGAGAAAAATACAATGAGCAGTTCTTC.

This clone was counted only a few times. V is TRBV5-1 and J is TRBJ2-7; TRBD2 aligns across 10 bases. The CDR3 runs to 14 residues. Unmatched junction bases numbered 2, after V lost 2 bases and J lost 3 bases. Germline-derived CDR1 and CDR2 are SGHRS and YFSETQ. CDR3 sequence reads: CASSLAGGSYEQYF. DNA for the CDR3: TGCGCCAGCAGCTTAGCGGGGGGGAGCTACGAGCAGTACTTC.

CDR3 coding DNA: TGCACCAGCAGCCACCTCGGTGCAACTAATGAAAAACTGTTTTTT. It codes for CTSSHLGATNEKLFF. V is TRBV1 and J is TRBJ1-4. TRBV1 is described as a pseudogene. There are 15 residues in the CDR3.